A selection of T cell receptor beta chains follows, all from one sample in a study of graft-versus-host responses after intestinal transplantation. Antigen specificity for these receptors is unknown. TCRdb's table, derived via immunoSEQ multiplex PCR, lists solely in-frame clones and lacks some. The data show roughly 36,000 clones, nearly 95% seen once. The source was unstimulated CD8+ T cells sorted from spleen or lymph node cells, collected before transplant. Receptors originate from a human donor who was the organ donor for an intestinal transplant. Both conserved end residues are part of each CDR3. A D gene is named only where the DNA matches it firmly. Size tells how often a clone was seen (once, few, many) or the class of an expanded clone, and some rows leave it out.

j_call: TRBJ2-1; clone_size: once; v_call: TRBV19; d_call: -; cdr3_aa: CGGVGNEQFF; cdr3_nt: TGTGGAGGTGTAGGGAATGAGCAGTTCTTC
j_call: TRBJ1-1; clone_size: -; v_call: TRBV10-3; d_call: -; cdr3_aa: CAISLGNTEAFF; cdr3_nt: TGTGCCATCTCTTTAGGGAACACTGAAGCTTTCTTT
j_call: TRBJ1-1; clone_size: -; v_call: TRBV6-6; d_call: -; cdr3_aa: CASSHLRGDRAFF; cdr3_nt: TGTGCCAGCAGCCACCTCCGGGGGGATAGAGCTTTCTTT
j_call: TRBJ1-2; clone_size: -; v_call: TRBV9; d_call: -; cdr3_aa: CASSVVSVPESNYGYTF; cdr3_nt: TGTGCCAGCAGCGTAGTGTCTGTTCCAGAGTCGAACTATGGCTACACCTTC
j_call: TRBJ1-1; clone_size: -; v_call: TRBV25-1; d_call: -; cdr3_aa: CATWGTERFEAFF; cdr3_nt: TGTGCCACCTGGGGGACGGAAAGGTTTGAAGCTTTCTTT
j_call: TRBJ2-7; clone_size: -; v_call: TRBV27; d_call: -; cdr3_aa: CASSLQAFSPLYEQYF; cdr3_nt: TGTGCCAGCAGTTTACAAGCCTTCTCGCCCCTCTACGAGCAGTACTTC
j_call: TRBJ1-2; clone_size: -; v_call: TRBV6-6; d_call: TRBD1; cdr3_aa: CASTDQGVDGYTF; cdr3_nt: TGTGCCAGCACCGACCAGGGGGTAGACGGCTACACCTTC
j_call: TRBJ1-1; clone_size: -; v_call: TRBV7-9; d_call: -; cdr3_aa: CASSRGGLENTEAFF; cdr3_nt: TGTGCCAGCAGCAGAGGAGGGTTGGAGAACACTGAAGCTTTCTTT
j_call: TRBJ2-2; clone_size: once; v_call: TRBV7-3; d_call: TRBD2; cdr3_aa: CASRTREDGTSSGELFF; cdr3_nt: TGTGCCAGCAGGACGAGAGAAGACGGGACTAGTTCCGGGGAGCTGTTTTTT
j_call: TRBJ1-6; clone_size: few; v_call: TRBV7-2; d_call: -; cdr3_aa: CASSLDEQITLHF; cdr3_nt: TGTGCCAGCAGCTTAGACGAGCAAATAACCCTCCACTTT
j_call: TRBJ2-7; clone_size: -; v_call: TRBV6-1; d_call: TRBD1; cdr3_aa: CASSAVGGSYEQYF; cdr3_nt: TGTGCCAGCAGTGCCGTAGGGGGCAGTTACGAGCAGTACTTC
j_call: TRBJ1-3; clone_size: once; v_call: TRBV6-5; d_call: -; cdr3_aa: CASSYSRGSGNTIYF; cdr3_nt: TGTGCCAGCAGTTACTCGCGGGGGAGTGGAAACACCATATATTTT
j_call: TRBJ1-1; clone_size: -; v_call: TRBV28; d_call: -; cdr3_aa: CASSPAHMNTEAFF; cdr3_nt: TGTGCCAGCAGTCCAGCGCACATGAACACTGAAGCTTTCTTT
j_call: TRBJ2-7; clone_size: -; v_call: TRBV6-6; d_call: TRBD2; cdr3_aa: CASSYSSGGAREQYF; cdr3_nt: TGTGCCAGCAGTTACTCGAGCGGGGGGGCTCGCGAGCAGTACTTC
j_call: TRBJ2-3; clone_size: once; v_call: TRBV6-1; d_call: TRBD2; cdr3_aa: CASSAGLAGTTDTQYF; cdr3_nt: TGTGCCAGCAGTGCGGGACTAGCGGGGACCACAGATACGCAGTATTTT
j_call: TRBJ2-7; clone_size: -; v_call: TRBV9; d_call: -; cdr3_aa: CASSVAVGSSYEQYF; cdr3_nt: TGTGCCAGCAGCGTCGCGGTAGGGAGCTCCTACGAGCAGTACTTC
j_call: TRBJ2-1; clone_size: -; v_call: TRBV9; d_call: TRBD2; cdr3_aa: CASSVVAASGGTNEQFF; cdr3_nt: TGTGCCAGCAGCGTAGTCGCCGCTAGCGGGGGGACAAATGAGCAGTTCTTC
j_call: TRBJ2-5; clone_size: -; v_call: TRBV7-9; d_call: -; cdr3_aa: CASSLSQGIQETQYF; cdr3_nt: TGTGCCAGCAGCTTAAGCCAGGGGATCCAAGAGACCCAGTACTTC